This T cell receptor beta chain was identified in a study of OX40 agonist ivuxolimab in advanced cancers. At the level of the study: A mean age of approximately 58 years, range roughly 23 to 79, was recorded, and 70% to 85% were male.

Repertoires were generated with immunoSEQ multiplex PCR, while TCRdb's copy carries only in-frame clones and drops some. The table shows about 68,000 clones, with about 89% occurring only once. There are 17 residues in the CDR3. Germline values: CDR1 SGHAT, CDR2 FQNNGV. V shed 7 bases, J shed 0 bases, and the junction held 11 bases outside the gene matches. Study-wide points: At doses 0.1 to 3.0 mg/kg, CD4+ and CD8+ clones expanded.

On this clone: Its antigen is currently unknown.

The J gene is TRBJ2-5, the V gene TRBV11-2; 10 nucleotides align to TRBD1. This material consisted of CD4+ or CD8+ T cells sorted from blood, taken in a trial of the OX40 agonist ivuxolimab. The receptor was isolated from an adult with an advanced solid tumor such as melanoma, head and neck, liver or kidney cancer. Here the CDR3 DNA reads TGTGCCAGCAACCAGCGGGACAGGGGAGGGGACCAAGAGACCCAGTACTTC. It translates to CASNQRDRGGDQETQYF.